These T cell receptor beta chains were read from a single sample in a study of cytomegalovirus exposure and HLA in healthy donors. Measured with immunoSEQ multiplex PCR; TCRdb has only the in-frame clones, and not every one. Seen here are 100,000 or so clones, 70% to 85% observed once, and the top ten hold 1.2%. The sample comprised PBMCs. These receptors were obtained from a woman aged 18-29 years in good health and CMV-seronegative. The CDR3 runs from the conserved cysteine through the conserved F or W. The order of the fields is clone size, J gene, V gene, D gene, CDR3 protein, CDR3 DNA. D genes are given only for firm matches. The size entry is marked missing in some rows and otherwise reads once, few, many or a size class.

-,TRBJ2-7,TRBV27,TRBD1,CASPRHLPGQGPEQYF,TGTGCCAGCCCCCGCCACCTACCGGGACAGGGACCCGAGCAGTACTTC
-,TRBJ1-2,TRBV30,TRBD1,CASRQGSRGYTF,TGTGCCTCTCGACAGGGTTCTCGCGGCTACACCTTC
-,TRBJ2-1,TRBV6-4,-,CASSEVRGNEQFF,TGTGCCAGCAGTGAAGTAAGGGGCAATGAGCAGTTCTTC
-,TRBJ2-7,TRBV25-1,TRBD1,CASSYGTAGEQYF,TGTGCCAGCAGTTATGGGACAGCCGGCGAGCAGTACTTC
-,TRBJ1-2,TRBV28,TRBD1,CASGTTGGYGYTF,TGTGCCAGCGGTACTACAGGGGGCTATGGCTACACCTTC
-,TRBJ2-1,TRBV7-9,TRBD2,CASSLALTSGNNEQFF,TGTGCCAGCAGCTTAGCGTTGACTAGCGGGAACAATGAGCAGTTCTTC
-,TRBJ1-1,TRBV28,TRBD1,CASSGPGTGNTEAFF,TGTGCCAGCAGTGGTCCCGGGACAGGGAACACTGAAGCTTTCTTT
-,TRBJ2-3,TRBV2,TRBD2,CASSSGAFTDTQYF,TGTGCCAGCAGTAGCGGGGCCTTCACAGATACGCAGTATTTT
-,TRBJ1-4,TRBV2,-,CASRSPGAPSGEKLFF,TGTGCCAGCAGATCCCCTGGGGCCCCCTCAGGCGAAAAACTGTTTTTT
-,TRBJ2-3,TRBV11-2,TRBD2,CASSRTGGPVITDTQYF,TGTGCCAGCAGCAGAACGGGGGGGCCGGTCATCACAGATACGCAGTATTTT
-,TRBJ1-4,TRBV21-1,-,CASSPPQAYNEKLFF,TGTGCCAGCAGCCCCCCTCAGGCCTATAATGAAAAACTGTTTTTT
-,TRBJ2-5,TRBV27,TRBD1,CASSTRDSGETQYF,TGTGCCAGCAGTACCCGGGACAGCGGAGAGACCCAGTACTTC
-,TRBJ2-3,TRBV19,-,CASRSPGSISNTQYF,TGTGCCAGTAGGTCTCCCGGGAGTATCTCAAATACGCAGTATTTT
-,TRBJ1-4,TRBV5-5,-,CASTSAPGDEKLFF,TGTGCCAGCACCAGCGCTCCGGGGGATGAAAAACTGTTTTTT
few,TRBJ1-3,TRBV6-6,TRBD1,CASSKTGDSGNTIYF,TGTGCCAGCAGTAAAACAGGGGACTCTGGAAACACCATATATTTT
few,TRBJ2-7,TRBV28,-,CASRAPGTGSYEQYF,TGTGCCAGCAGGGCCCCCGGCACAGGGTCCTACGAGCAGTACTTC